This T cell receptor beta chain was sequenced during a study of blood T cell repertoires in COVID-19. Looking at the study overall: The samples span acute and convalescent COVID-19 from the United States, Italy and Spain. PBMCs, B-cell-depleted T cells, or T cells were the source of the cDNA or gDNA that made up the material.

CDR3 length: 14 residues. The ends were cut back, 0 bases at V and 4 bases at J, with 9 bases in the middle. Germline values: CDR1 MNHEY, CDR2 SVGAGI. This clone has a single count. The sample contains more than one DNA sequence encoding this CDR3. Per the authors' pipeline: From reference gene primer amplification, estimates of nucleated cell counts were derived. Data came from immunoSEQ multiplex PCR; TCRdb stores just in-frame clones and leaves some out. That table supplies the V and J calls and clone size; D and trimming were determined from the DNA. The data show about 240,000 clones, 82% seen once.

The TCR comes from an older woman with active or convalescent COVID-19. Sequenced sample: peripheral blood. The chain joins TRBV6-5 to TRBJ1-1; no reliable D call. The CDR3 spells CASSYSRGSTEAFF. CDR3 nucleotides: TGTGCCAGCAGTTACTCGAGAGGGTCCACTGAAGCTTTCTTT.